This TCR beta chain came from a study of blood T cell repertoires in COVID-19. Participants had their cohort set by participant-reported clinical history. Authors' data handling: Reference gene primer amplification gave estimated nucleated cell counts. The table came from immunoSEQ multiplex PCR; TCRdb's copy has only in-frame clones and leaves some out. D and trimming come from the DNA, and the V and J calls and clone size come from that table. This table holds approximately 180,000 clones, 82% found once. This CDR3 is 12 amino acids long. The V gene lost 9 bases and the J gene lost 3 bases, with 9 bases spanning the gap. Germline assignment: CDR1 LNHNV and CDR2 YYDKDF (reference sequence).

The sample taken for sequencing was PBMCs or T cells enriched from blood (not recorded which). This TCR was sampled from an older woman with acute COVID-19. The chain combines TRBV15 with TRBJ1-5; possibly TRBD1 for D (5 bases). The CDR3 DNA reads TGTGCCACGGGGCGGAACAATCAGCCCCAGCATTTT. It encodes CATGRNNQPQHF.